This is a list of T cell receptor beta chains from one sample in a study of shared clonotypes between healthy human individuals. Sequencing used immunoSEQ multiplex PCR; TCRdb keeps in-frame clones, though not all of them. The sample yields hundreds of thousands of clones, about 91% seen once. Material: naive CD8+ T cells sorted from blood. The receptors come from a man younger than 40 in good health. The CDR3 runs from the conserved cysteine through the conserved F or W. The order of the fields is clone size, V gene, D gene, J gene, CDR3 protein, CDR3 DNA. The D gene is left open where the match is weak. Rows give clone size only sometimes, using once, few, many, or a class for an expanded clone.

.	TRBV4-2	TRBD1	TRBJ2-1	CASSQVTGDSVTRSSYNEQFF	TGTGCCAGCAGCCAAGTTACAGGGGACAGCGTAACCAGGAGCTCCTACAATGAGCAGTTCTTC
.	TRBV14	TRBD2	TRBJ2-1	CASSTHLGLGEQFF	TGTGCCAGCAGCACCCACCTCGGACTAGGCGAGCAGTTCTTC
few	TRBV10-3	TRBD1	TRBJ2-3	CAISGWGQAITASTDTQYF	TGTGCCATCAGTGGCTGGGGACAGGCCATTACCGCTAGCACAGATACGCAGTATTTT
.	TRBV7-9	TRBD1	TRBJ1-4	CASSSGQAGTNEKLFF	TGTGCCAGCAGCTCCGGACAGGCGGGCACAAATGAAAAACTGTTTTTT
.	TRBV25-1	.	TRBJ2-3	CASSEGTPADTQYF	TGTGCCAGCAGTGAGGGAACTCCCGCAGATACGCAGTATTTT
.	TRBV11-2	TRBD2	TRBJ2-5	CASSLMGGLGKETQYF	TGTGCCAGCAGCTTAATGGGGGGGTTGGGTAAAGAGACCCAGTACTTC
.	TRBV6-1	.	TRBJ2-5	CASSEGRYQETQYF	TGTGCCAGCAGTGAGGGCAGGTACCAAGAGACCCAGTACTTC
once	TRBV7-9	.	TRBJ1-1	CASSPQRGHPRSTEAFF	TGTGCCAGCAGCCCGCAGCGTGGACACCCGAGGAGCACTGAAGCTTTCTTT
.	TRBV4-1	TRBD2	TRBJ2-2	CASSQDQAGALTGELFF	TGCGCCAGCAGCCAAGATCAAGCGGGAGCCCTCACCGGGGAGCTGTTTTTT
.	TRBV10-2	.	TRBJ2-7	CASGPRYEQYF	TGCGCCAGCGGTCCTCGTTACGAGCAGTACTTC
.	TRBV18	.	TRBJ2-3	CASSPPFVVLSAKDSTDTQYF	TGTGCCAGCTCACCACCTTTCGTAGTATTATCGGCAAAAGACTCCACAGATACGCAGTATTTT
.	TRBV25-1	.	TRBJ2-1	CASSDPQGDEQFF	TGTGCCAGCAGTGATCCGCAGGGAGATGAGCAGTTCTTC
.	TRBV11-2	.	TRBJ2-5	CASSLGSSADQYF	TGTGCCAGCAGCTTAGGTAGCAGCGCAGATCAGTACTTC
.	TRBV7-9	TRBD2	TRBJ2-7	CASSTALAGGPFYEQYF	TGTGCCAGCAGCACAGCCTTAGCGGGAGGGCCGTTCTACGAGCAGTACTTC
.	TRBV27	TRBD1	TRBJ2-7	CASSFIWDRAYEQYF	TGTGCCAGCAGTTTTATCTGGGACAGGGCCTACGAGCAGTACTTC
.	TRBV9	.	TRBJ2-1	CASSVGPPSYNEQFF	TGTGCCAGCAGCGTGGGACCTCCATCGTACAATGAGCAGTTCTTC
.	TRBV6-1	.	TRBJ2-2	CASTRQSRNTGELFF	TGTGCCAGCACCCGACAGAGTAGAAACACCGGGGAGCTGTTTTTT
.	TRBV12-5	TRBD2	TRBJ2-1	CASGSPTSGRALGNEQFF	TGTGCTAGTGGTTCCCCTACTAGCGGGAGGGCCTTGGGCAATGAGCAGTTCTTC
.	TRBV2	.	TRBJ1-4	CASIGNNEKLFF	TGTGCCAGCATCGGGAACAATGAAAAACTGTTTTTT
few	TRBV28	.	TRBJ1-2	CARHIPQGNNYGYTF	TGTGCCAGACATATTCCCCAGGGCAATAACTATGGCTACACCTTC
.	TRBV29-1	.	TRBJ1-1	CSDNAGSEAFF	TGCAGCGACAACGCGGGGTCAGAAGCTTTCTTT
once	TRBV11-2	.	TRBJ2-1	CASSSTGNEQFF	TGTGCCAGCAGCTCGACAGGTAATGAGCAGTTCTTC
once	TRBV6-6	TRBD1	TRBJ2-3	CASRPAGQGPTDTQYF	TGTGCCAGCCGGCCCGCGGGACAGGGGCCCACAGATACGCAGTATTTT
.	TRBV7-6	.	TRBJ2-3	CASSLTYQGITDTQYF	TGTGCCAGCAGCTTAACGTACCAGGGGATCACAGATACGCAGTATTTT
.	TRBV6-5	.	TRBJ2-7	CASSYGAAGTEQYF	TGTGCCAGCAGTTATGGGGCCGCAGGGACCGAGCAGTACTTC
.	TRBV4-3	TRBD2	TRBJ2-7	CASSQETGTSGIREQYF	TGCGCCAGCAGCCAAGAAACCGGGACTAGCGGGATAAGGGAGCAGTACTTC
few	TRBV29-1	TRBD1	TRBJ1-2	CSAVGTGYGYTF	TGCAGCGCTGTGGGGACAGGCTATGGCTACACCTTC
.	TRBV11-2	.	TRBJ2-5	CASSSTGTAGRETQYF	TGTGCCAGCAGCTCCACCGGGACCGCTGGGCGGGAGACCCAGTACTTC
few	TRBV28	.	TRBJ1-5	CASSFPGGDGGQPQHF	TGTGCCAGCAGTTTCCCTGGGGGGGACGGGGGTCAGCCCCAGCATTTT
.	TRBV7-9	.	TRBJ1-1	CASSKGNTEAFF	TGTGCCAGCAGCAAGGGGAACACTGAAGCTTTCTTT
.	TRBV9	TRBD2	TRBJ2-1	CASSLPILAGASQEGSYNEQFF	TGTGCCAGCAGCCTACCGATACTAGCGGGCGCCAGCCAGGAGGGGAGTTACAATGAGCAGTTCTTC
.	TRBV7-6	TRBD1	TRBJ1-4	CASSLVRTGVADSGEKLFF	TGTGCCAGCAGCTTAGTCAGGACAGGGGTAGCTGATAGTGGCGAAAAACTGTTTTTT
.	TRBV7-6	TRBD2	TRBJ2-1	CASSLAGGYNEQFF	TGTGCCAGCAGCTTGGCGGGAGGGTACAATGAGCAGTTCTTC